This TCR beta chain was identified during a study of human T cells and chemical hapten exposure. Study-wide findings and caveats: Patch test score showed a positive correlation with PT1 expanded TCR counts.

Specified time point: patch test 2, 6 weeks after DPC sensitization. The treatment was: therapeutic diphenylcyclopropenone sensitization with weekly scalp DPC. Ahead of each patch test application, blood was drawn. Trimming stripped 3 bases from V and 5 bases from J, with 9 bases between. This CDR3 spans 13 amino acids. The germline V gene encodes CDR1 LNHDA and CDR2 SQIVND (reference sequence). From the RACE reads, TCRdb called clonotypes with MiXCR, one entry per CDR3 protein. The top ten hold more than 4% of the sample, which has 80,000 to 100,000 distinct CDR3 sequences, 10% seen once. This clonotype has just a few counts. Its cognate antigen is unknown.

The sequence was collected from a woman aged 45-65 years with alopecia areata. Some clones in this sample may be carry-over from other donors' samples. The chain combines TRBV19 with TRBJ2-3; no clear D gene. Material: whole blood, obtained in connection with sensitization to the hapten diphenylcyclopropenone (DPC). CDR3 sequence reads: CASSMKWGDTQYF. For the CDR3, the DNA is TGTGCCAGTAGTATGAAATGGGGAGATACGCAGTATTTT.